This T cell receptor (beta chain) was sequenced during a study of T cells in Graves' hyperthyroidism and ophthalmopathy. The CDR3 is 12 amino acids. J lost 4 bases, V lost 8 bases, and 5 bases had no gene match. The germline gives CDR1 MGHDK, CDR2 SYGVNS. RNA transcripts yielded amplified TCR beta CDR3 regions. A first-round RT-PCR of the TCR CDR3 used the HTBI primer set. MiXCR, run by TCRdb on the multiplex PCR reads, gives a single entry per CDR3 protein. The profile covers some 600,000 distinct CDR3 sequences, with around 46% appearing a single time and 8% to 8.5% taken by the ten largest. The source is a woman between 18 and 30 years old with Graves' hyperthyroidism. The sequenced material came from peripheral blood or thyroid tissue (not recorded which). V is TRBV25-1 and J is TRBJ2-7, with 7 nucleotides matching TRBD1. The CDR3 DNA reads TGTGCCAGCGGCGACAGGGAATACGAGCAGTACTTC. Translating gives CASGDREYEQYF.